These T cell receptor beta chains were read from a single sample in a study of blood T cell repertoires in COVID-19. The data were produced by immunoSEQ multiplex PCR, yet TCRdb's version contains in-frame clones alone and is incomplete. The sample has 150,000 to 200,000 clones, just under 85% seen once. Sequences were obtained from peripheral blood. These receptors came from a man between 60 and 75 years old with COVID-19, enrolled during active disease. CDR3s include the opening cysteine and the closing phenylalanine or tryptophan. Fields, in order: V gene, J gene, clone size, D gene, CDR3 protein, CDR3 DNA. The D gene is left open where the match is weak. Clone size, where shown, is once, few, many, or a class for clones that have expanded.

TRBV21-1	TRBJ1-2	few	NA	CASSKCRQYGYTF	TGTGCCAGCAGCAAATGCCGACAGTATGGCTACACCTTC
TRBV5-1	TRBJ1-5	NA	NA	CASSPGTVGNQPQHF	TGCGCCAGCAGCCCGGGAACAGTTGGCAATCAGCCCCAGCATTTT
TRBV3-1/TRBV3-2	TRBJ1-1	NA	TRBD1	CASSQETPGTGTWDTEAFF	TGTGCCAGCAGCCAAGAAACCCCCGGGACAGGGACGTGGGACACTGAAGCTTTCTTT
TRBV12-3/TRBV12-4	TRBJ1-5	NA	TRBD1	CASKGGGQPQHF	TGTGCCAGCAAAGGGGGCGGTCAGCCCCAGCATTTT
TRBV30	TRBJ1-5	NA	TRBD1	CAWSRAGTVHQPQHF	TGTGCCTGGAGCAGGGCCGGGACAGTTCATCAGCCCCAGCATTTT
TRBV27	TRBJ1-1	NA	NA	CASTSGRSDTEAFF	TGTGCCAGCACTTCCGGGAGGTCGGACACTGAAGCTTTCTTT
TRBV29-1	TRBJ1-2	NA	TRBD1	CSVPSSGGTRYGYTF	TGCAGCGTCCCCTCCTCAGGGGGGACCCGCTATGGCTACACCTTC
TRBV2	TRBJ1-1	NA	NA	CASIVRDLNTEAFF	TGTGCCAGCATAGTTCGAGACTTAAACACTGAAGCTTTCTTT
TRBV5-1	TRBJ2-1	NA	TRBD2	CASSLGLAGGNEQFF	TGCGCCAGCAGCTTAGGGCTAGCGGGGGGCAATGAGCAGTTCTTC
TRBV14	TRBJ2-5	once	TRBD2	CASSQWRLAGGLETQYF	TGTGCCAGCAGCCAATGGAGATTAGCGGGAGGTTTAGAGACCCAGTACTTC
TRBV12-3/TRBV12-4	TRBJ1-1	NA	NA	CASSSDSPSAFF	TGTGCCAGCAGTTCGGACTCGCCGAGTGCTTTCTTT
TRBV6-2/TRBV6-3	TRBJ2-5	NA	NA	CASSSVETQYF	TGTGCCAGCAGTTCCGTAGAGACCCAGTACTTC
TRBV4-1	TRBJ1-1	NA	NA	CASSPTGVRPEAFF	TGCGCCAGCAGCCCGACAGGAGTGAGGCCTGAAGCTTTCTTT
TRBV30	TRBJ1-1	NA	TRBD1	CAWSVRQGNLPLNTEAFF	TGTGCCTGGAGTGTGAGACAGGGCAACCTCCCTTTGAACACTGAAGCTTTCTTT
TRBV28	TRBJ1-2	NA	NA	CASSLSSGADLHYGYTF	TGTGCCAGCAGTTTATCAAGTGGGGCAGATCTTCATTATGGCTACACCTTC
TRBV6-5	TRBJ1-2	NA	NA	CASSYLSGGAHGYTF	TGTGCCAGCAGTTACCTTTCGGGCGGGGCGCATGGCTACACCTTC
TRBV6-5	TRBJ2-2	NA	TRBD1	CASSYDGQGVGGELFF	TGTGCCAGCAGTTACGATGGACAGGGGGTAGGCGGGGAGCTGTTTTTT
TRBV14	TRBJ2-5	NA	TRBD2	CASSQDRGSGRIEETQYF	TGTGCCAGCAGCCAAGATCGGGGTAGCGGGAGAATTGAAGAGACCCAGTACTTC
TRBV28	TRBJ2-1	NA	TRBD2	CASSPWAGDYNEQFF	TGTGCCAGCAGTCCCTGGGCGGGGGACTACAATGAGCAGTTCTTC
TRBV5-4	TRBJ2-7	NA	TRBD1	CASSLDRGLMEQYF	TGTGCCAGCAGCTTGGACAGGGGGCTTATGGAGCAGTACTTC
TRBV19	TRBJ1-2	NA	TRBD1	CASTLQGADYGYTF	TGTGCCAGTACCCTCCAGGGGGCCGACTATGGCTACACCTTC
TRBV6-5	TRBJ1-1	NA	NA	CASSYFEGENTEAFF	TGTGCCAGCAGTTACTTCGAGGGAGAGAACACTGAAGCTTTCTTT
TRBV5-1	TRBJ1-4	few	TRBD1	CASSSGQGGKLFF	TGCGCCAGCAGCTCGGGACAGGGAGGAAAACTGTTTTTT
TRBV6-5	TRBJ2-5	NA	TRBD1	CASSPSQGEWETQYF	TGTGCCAGCAGTCCCTCACAGGGGGAGTGGGAGACCCAGTACTTC
TRBV9	TRBJ1-6	NA	NA	CASSVAPQALNSPLHF	TGTGCCAGCAGCGTAGCCCCGCAGGCACTGAATTCACCCCTCCACTTT
TRBV12-3/TRBV12-4	TRBJ1-1	NA	NA	CASSFDRNTEAFF	TGTGCCAGCAGTTTTGACAGGAACACTGAAGCTTTCTTT
TRBV6-2/TRBV6-3	TRBJ1-1	few	NA	CASSGLPVTEAFF	TGTGCCAGCAGCGGACTCCCCGTCACTGAAGCTTTCTTT
TRBV4-2	TRBJ2-5	NA	TRBD1	CASSLRDRETQYF	TGTGCCAGCAGCCTCCGGGACAGGGAGACCCAGTACTTC